Sequencing of this T cell receptor beta chain was carried out in a study of blood T cell repertoires in COVID-19. Overall study: From the United States, Italy and Spain came samples of acute and convalescent COVID-19.

Germline V gene sequence: CDR1 SGHAT, CDR2 FQNNGV. V gave up 2 bases and J gave up 4 bases; unmatched junction bases: 6. The CDR3 has 16 amino acids. This clone was observed a few times. Original processing methods: Estimated nucleated cell counts came from reference gene primer amplification. Method: immunoSEQ multiplex PCR; TCRdb's copy keeps in-frame clones and lacks some. The V and J calls and clone size come from that table; D and trimming were worked out from the DNA. The sample shows around 40,000 clones, around 87% of them seen only once. The Seattle site enrolled patients during active infection and followed them longitudinally.

This clonotype was obtained from a man aged 40-49 years with COVID-19, enrolled during active disease. Source material: peripheral blood. The chain is built from TRBV11-2 and TRBJ1-3; 9 nucleotides agree with TRBD1. The CDR3 DNA reads as TGTGCCAGCAGCTTAACTCAGGGACAGGGAGGAAACACCATATATTTT. It yields the protein CASSLTQGQGGNTIYF.